This T cell receptor (beta chain) was captured in a study of blood T cell repertoires in COVID-19. Study-wide background: Collection of acute and convalescent COVID-19 samples took place in the United States, Italy and Spain.

Across 20 to 25 US areas, participants ranged in age from about 18 to 90 years. Participant reports of clinical history set cohort assignment. Donors of Cohort 3 who recovered were those that had two negative PCRs, clearance, or symptom resolution. Clones were sequenced by immunoSEQ multiplex PCR, and TCRdb holds only the in-frame ones, with some missing. Found here are a few hundred thousand clones, roughly 87% of them singletons; the top ten hold 1%. Trimming at V came to 0 bases and at J to 8 bases, leaving 4 bases not matched to a gene. Germline V lookup: CDR1 WNHNN, CDR2 SYGVQD (reference sequence). CDR3 size: 13 residues.

The sequencing sample was made of PBMCs or T cells enriched from blood (not recorded which). The receptor was derived from a woman aged 25 to 45 who had recovered from COVID-19. V gene TRBV10-1 combines with J gene TRBJ2-7; TRBD1 agrees at 7 bases. Here the CDR3 reads CASSESTRGKQYF. As DNA, the CDR3 is TGCGCCAGCAGTGAGTCGACCAGGGGGAAGCAGTACTTC.